Detailed here is one TCR beta chain. The antigen is unknown. The record originates from a study of OX40 agonist ivuxolimab in advanced cancers. Study summary: Patients in dose escalation had liver, melanoma, kidney or head and neck cancers. Age averaged around 59 years (range about 20 to 80), and roughly 80% were male.

The germline V and J ends were trimmed by 5 bases and 5 bases, with 15 bases remaining between them. CDR3 length: 14 residues. Germline lookup yields CDR1 SGHTA and CDR2 FQGTGA. Libraries were prepared by immunoSEQ multiplex PCR; TCRdb keeps only in-frame clonotypes and omits some of them. Of around 99,000 clones detected, 90% appear once; the ten largest clones hold just over 0.15%. Findings of the study overall: Near-lowest levels of clonal expansion characterized partial responders at 0.1-3.0 mg/kg.

This chain joins TRBV7-3 and TRBJ1-2; D not certain. The TCR comes from an adult with an advanced solid tumor such as melanoma, head and neck, liver or kidney cancer. Sequencing used CD4+ or CD8+ T cells sorted from blood, obtained in a trial of the OX40 agonist ivuxolimab. The CDR3 protein is CASSLDGAGYGYTF. For the CDR3, the DNA is TGTGCCAGCAGCCTAGACGGAGCGGGGTATGGCTACACCTTC. Based on the CDR3 plus reference TRBV7-3 and TRBJ1-2, the full variable domain is GAGVSQTPSNKVTEKGKYVELRCDPISGHTALYWYRQSLGQGPEFLIYFQGTGAADDSGLPNDRFFAVRPEGSVSTLKIQRTERGDSAVYLCASSLDGAGYGYTFGSGTRLTVV.